This paragraph reports one T cell receptor beta chain. Random hexamers served to reverse transcribe about 0.45 to 1 ug RNA. The method of amplification for TCR beta CDR3 was immunoSEQ multiplex PCR, covering 54 Vbeta and 13 Jbeta. TCRdb processed the immunoSEQ multiplex PCR reads anew with MiXCR; each CDR3 protein has one entry. This sample carries 300,000 or so distinct CDR3 sequences, about 91% of them seen once, and the ten largest clones take 0.06% to 0.075%. The data derive from a study of CD8 T cells in Susac syndrome. Sequencing targeted TCR beta in blood CD8+ and CD4+ T cells. It was treatment-naive patients with stable or active relapsing-remitting disease who made up the multiple sclerosis controls. TEMRA cells were FACS-enriched, and CD8+ and CD4+ T cells were isolated negatively. Per the germline V gene, CDR1 is MNHNS and CDR2 is SASEGT. The CDR3 covers 12 residues. Trimming took 6 bases from V and 12 from J, leaving 14 bases between them.

V gene TRBV6-1 combines with J gene TRBJ1-4; D gene ambiguous. This receptor was identified in a human donor with multiple sclerosis. Sequencing used CD4+ T cells from PBMCs. In DNA form, the CDR3 reads TGTGCCAGCAGCCAGAGTTTCTCCGAACTGTTTTTT. This gives the protein CASSQSFSELFF.